This T cell receptor beta chain comes out of a study of intratumoral heterogeneity in liver cancer. Regarding the complete study: In the full cohort of roughly 14 patients, the median age was roughly 65 years and the majority of patients were male. To examine intratumor heterogeneity, the study integrated RNA-seq, DNA sequencing, TCR-seq and SNP array data obtained from multiple regions of hepatocellular carcinoma specimens. The full cohort included approximately 68 multiregional samples from about 15 HCC patients, consisting of 45 to 55 tumoral regions and some 20 adjacent nontumoral regions. Results the study describes overall, beyond this receptor: Overall T cell clonality did not differ significantly between tumor regions within either sequenced patient. In every sequenced patient, tumor region b showed significantly fewer unique T-cell clonal expansions than tumor region a. TCR sequencing reportedly confirmed RNA-seq-based estimates of regional differences in tumor-infiltrating lymphocyte burden. A relatively low patient number and under-sampled tumor-infiltrating lymphocyte representation were acknowledged by the authors as limitations.

On this clone itself: Its antigen is currently not known. There are no base qualities to consult, and no much larger clone falls within one base.

From a lookup of the germline V gene, CDR1 and CDR2 are SGHNT and YENEEA. V loses 8 bases of germline sequence and J loses 5 bases, and the interval between the two ends is 9 bases. The CDR3 holds 12 amino acids from the cysteine to the phenylalanine. The kept DNA is CDR3 alone, 36 bases in frame from the first base. Samples with the label H were taken from distinct, geographically separated regions of the hepatocellular carcinoma nodule. All patients had early-stage hepatocellular carcinoma and received no therapy before surgical resection. None of the sampled areas showed macroscopic evidence of necrosis or hemorrhage. TCR sequencing (ImmunoSeq) was performed on multiple regions from a couple of patients. Each frozen resection tissue sample was taken at least 1 cm away from every other sample. The DNeasy blood and tissue kit was used to extract genomic DNA from bulk tissue. TCR beta chain CDR3 regions were sequenced from genomic DNA using the immunoSEQ assay. Rearranged VDJ segments were amplified with primers annealing to V and J segments. Regarding the original processing steps: The ImmunoSeq Analyzer software was used to calculate clonality and richness metrics. Differentially abundant clones between regions were identified using Fisher's exact test plus a beta-binomial method for added stringency. Drawn from immuneACCESS, this table holds only the in-frame rearrangements with V and J called that TCRdb kept. Clones are partly lost; checked studies trace under half to an unresolved V gene and leave the rest unexplained. D and trimming were read from the DNA, whereas the V and J calls and clone size are those reported in that table. Within this sample are around 6,200 clones, with 71% of them counted one time only. The ten largest account for about two fifths of the sample.

The sample consisted of tumor tissue, taken before any cancer treatment. This sequence was found in an older woman with hepatocellular carcinoma. Rearrangement joined TRBV11-3 to TRBJ2-2; TRBD1 could be the D gene, as 5 bases match. CDR3 loop: CASGQGTGELFF. The DNA sequence reads TGTGCCAGCGGGCAGGGTACCGGGGAGCTGTTTTTT. Joined to the reference TRBV11-3 and TRBJ2-2 proteins, this CDR3 gives the full variable domain: EAGVVQSPRYKIIEKKQPVAFWCNPISGHNTLYWYLQNLGQGPELLIRYENEEAVDDSQLPKDRFSAERLKGVDSTLKIQPAELGDSAVYLCASGQGTGELFFGEGSRLTVL.